Detailed here is one TCR beta chain. This clone was seen ten or more times. Its binding antigen is unknown. No much larger clonotype is one base removed from it; base qualities were not supplied. The junction carries 13 bases between V and J, which are trimmed by 1 base and 4 bases respectively. The CDR3 holds 14 amino acids from the cysteine to the phenylalanine. The entry retains the CDR3 DNA only, 42 bases that are in frame from base 1. The germline V gene (reference sequence) provides CDR1 GTSNPN and CDR2 SVGIG. These data belong to a study of metastatic and nonmetastatic thyroid tumors (dated by TCRdb to the early 2020s). Study-level background: Repertoires were compared across peripheral blood and tumor or nodule tissue samples from malignant and benign thyroid patients.

Study-wide findings and limitations: In both blood and tumor samples, malignant tumors were reported to have significantly higher TCR beta diversity than benign nodules.

Libraries were constructed by PCR. For sequencing, an Illumina HiSeq 4000 was employed. The TCR beta-chain CDR3 region of each patient was profiled by high-throughput sequencing. The source study handled its data this way. The researchers built a classifier to tell apart papillary thyroid cancer patients with distant metastasis, based on CDR3 differences among clinicopathological groups. The Shannon index was used to assess repertoire diversity, and the Morisita-Horn index was used to assess tumor-blood repertoire similarity. The public reads were quality trimmed at Q25 with fastp and then assembled into clones with MiXCR by TCRdb, keeping productive beta chains. These V and J calls rely on TCRdb rather than the paper's analysis. The sample data list roughly 81,000 clones, and less than 10% of these were observed just once. The ten largest clones take up around 8.5% of the sample. No patient had received any treatment before thyroid surgery. Using T-cell receptor beta sequencing, the study looked back at clinical samples from patients collected from the early 2010s to the late 2010s.

This TCR came from a female donor with papillary thyroid cancer or a benign thyroid nodule (not recorded which). Some clones in this sample may be carry-over from other donors' samples. Sequencing input: blood. In this chain, TRBV30 is recombined with TRBJ2-5, and TRBD1 may be the D gene, going by 6 matching bases. The encoded CDR3 is CAWSGPQGRETQYF. The DNA is as follows: TGTGCCTGGAGTGGTCCACAGGGAAGAGAGACCCAGTACTTC.